Following are 9 T cell receptor beta chains from one sample sequenced in a study of T cells in Graves' hyperthyroidism and ophthalmopathy. Authors of the study amplified TCR beta CDR3 regions from RNA transcripts. RT-PCR in the first round (using the HTBI primer set) targeted the TCR CDR3. TCRdb fed the multiplex PCR reads into MiXCR, producing one record per CDR3 protein. The table shows about 350,000 distinct CDR3 sequences, with 11% to 15% occurring only once. Sequences were obtained from blood. The receptors come from a woman aged 25 to 39 with Graves' hyperthyroidism.

This clonotype was found many times. This chain links TRBV20-1 with TRBJ2-1, with D perhaps TRBD2 (6 bases). CDR1 and CDR2 from the germline V gene are DFQATT and SNEGSKA (reference sequence). V gave up 6 bases and J gave up 0 bases, with 18 bases separating them. The CDR3 consists of 16 residues. The CDR3 DNA follows: TGCAGTGCAGGGACGGGACTCGCTCGCTCCTACAATGAGCAGTTCTTC. It is translated as CSAGTGLARSYNEQFF.

This clonotype has a count of ten or more. The chain couples TRBV7-9 to TRBJ2-5; 7 bases line up with TRBD2. V dropped 6 bases and J dropped 3; count of bases not matched to a gene: 13. The V gene's germline CDR1 is SEHNR and CDR2 FQNEAQ (reference sequence). The CDR3 sequence is 16 residues long. The CDR3 loop reads CASRNTRAGPKETQYF. CDR3 DNA: TGTGCCAGCAGAAATACTAGAGCGGGACCCAAAGAGACCCAGTACTTC. Full variable domain (outside the CDR3, taken from reference TRBV7-9 and TRBJ2-5): DTGVSQNPRHKITKRGQNVTFRCDPISEHNRLYWYRQTLGQGPEFLTYFQNEAQLEKSRLLSDRFSAERPKGSFSTLEIQRTEQGDSAMYLCASRNTRAGPKETQYFGPGTRLLVL.

In its sample, this clonotype was seen many times. This CDR3 is CASSPRQYFMNTEAFF. The CDR3 DNA reads as TGTGCCAGCAGTCCTCGACAGTACTTTATGAACACTGAAGCTTTCTTT. The genes are TRBV28 and TRBJ1-1; possible D gene TRBD1, 5 bases. CDR3 size: 16 residues. Germline V gives CDR1 MDHEN, CDR2 SYDVKM. The V end lost 5 bases, the J end lost 0 bases, and 16 bases lay between the germline ends. Complete variable domain (other parts from reference TRBV28 and TRBJ1-1): DVKVTQSSRYLVKRTGEKVFLECVQDMDHENMFWYRQDPGLGLRLIYFSYDVKMKEKGDIPEGYSVSREKKERFSLILESASTNQTSMYLCASSPRQYFMNTEAFFGQGTRLTVV.

The V call is TRBV6-2 or TRBV6-3, the J call TRBJ2-1, with TRBD2 matching over 9 bases. CDR1 and CDR2 (germline): MNHEY, SVGEGT. The CDR3 extends over 16 amino acids. J lost 7 bases, V lost 4 bases, and 11 bases had no gene match. Here the CDR3 DNA reads TGTGCCAGCAGTTGGTTGCGGGAGGGAGGATATAATGAGCAGTTCTTC. It codes for CASSWLREGGYNEQFF.

V gene TRBV30 combines with J gene TRBJ2-7, with D uncertain. CDR3 length equals 14 residues. V lost 0 bases, J lost 3 bases, and 12 bases lay in between. Germline V gene lookup returns CDR1 GTSNPN and CDR2 SVGIG (reference sequence). CDR3 region: CAWSVNVGRYEQYF. The CDR3 bases are TGTGCCTGGAGTGTAAATGTTGGCCGCTACGAGCAGTACTTC.

This clonotype was observed many times. The chain recombines TRBV11-2 with TRBJ2-3; D is perhaps TRBD1 or TRBD2 (5 bases each). V lost 3 bases and J lost 7, with 8 bases in between. The CDR3 totals 12 residues. Germline CDR1 is SGHAT and CDR2 is FQNNGV. In nucleotides, the CDR3 is TGTGCCAGCAGCTTTGGGGGACATACGCAGTATTTT. Its translation: CASSFGGHTQYF.

This clonotype was seen repeatedly, ten times or more. The gene calls are TRBV27 and TRBJ1-2; 9 bases align to TRBD1. CDR3 length: 13 amino acids. Trimming cost V 7 bases and J 5 bases; bases outside gene matches: 5. Germline CDR1 reads MNHEY; CDR2 reads SMNVEV (reference sequence). DNA for the CDR3: TGTGCCAGCAAGTGGGGGACAGGGTATGGCTACACCTTC. It is translated as CASKWGTGYGYTF.

This clonotype was detected ten times or more. V gene TRBV11-2 combines with J gene TRBJ1-2; maybe TRBD1 (5 bases). V was trimmed by 5 bases and J by 4 bases, leaving 17 bases between them. CDR3 length: 15 residues. Looked up from germline, CDR1 is SGHAT and CDR2 is FQNNGV. In DNA form, the CDR3 reads TGTGCCAGCAGCCCCGAGGTCGGGGCGGTCTATGGCTACACCTTC. Protein: CASSPEVGAVYGYTF. Looking up the rest from reference TRBV11-2 and TRBJ1-2 gives the full variable domain: EAGVAQSPRYKIIEKRQSVAFWCNPISGHATLYWYQQILGQGPKLLIQFQNNGVVDDSQLPKDRFSAERLKGVDSTLKIQPAKLEDSAVYLCASSPEVGAVYGYTFGSGTRLTVV.

The CDR3 region is CASSPRLADGEQFF. In DNA form, the CDR3 reads TGTGCCAGCAGCCCTAGACTAGCGGATGGGGAGCAGTTCTTC. The V gene is TRBV11-2, the J gene TRBJ2-1; 9 bases line up with TRBD2. V lost 5 bases to trimming and J lost 10 bases; unmatched junction nucleotides: 9. This CDR3 region has 14 residues. Germline CDR1 is SGHAT and CDR2 is FQNNGV.